These 10 T cell receptor beta chains were sequenced from one sample in a study of T-cell memory formation after mild COVID-19. TCRdb independently ran MiXCR on the 5' RACE reads; one entry per CDR3 protein. Of about 470,000 distinct CDR3 sequences in the sample, around a quarter were seen once. The specimen sequenced was PBMCs or a T cell subset sorted from them (not recorded which). The receptors here all came from an adult woman who had mild COVID-19 (a few samples of this study predate the infection). Cell type and time point are not known.

This clonotype was picked up many times. The chain is built from TRBV5-1 and TRBJ2-7; 7 nucleotides agree with TRBD1. The CDR3 loop spans 16 amino acids. The trim removed 1 base at V and 0 bases at J, leaving 7 bases unmatched. Looked up from germline, CDR1 is SGHRS and CDR2 is YFSETQ. The CDR3, as DNA: TGCGCCAGCAGCTTGCCCCTCCGGGACAGCTCCTACGAGCAGTACTTC. Translating gives CASSLPLRDSSYEQYF.

The rearrangement links TRBV10-3 to TRBJ1-1, with a possible D match to TRBD1 (5 bases). Looked up from germline, CDR1 is ENHRY and CDR2 is SYGVKD. Trimming took 3 bases from V and 1 from J, leaving 9 bases between them. The CDR3 has 14 residues. Written as DNA, the CDR3 is TGTGCCATCAGTGAACGGCAGGGGAACACTGAAGCTTTCTTT. Its protein product is CAISERQGNTEAFF.

This clonotype was picked up a small number of times. J is TRBJ2-7 and V is TRBV5-1; 7 bases are shared with TRBD1. V trimming: 2 bases; J trimming: 4 bases; junction bases outside the gene matches: 9. The V gene's germline CDR1 is SGHRS and CDR2 YFSETQ. This CDR3 region has 15 residues. CDR3 amino acids: CASSFGTASWYEQYF. As DNA, the CDR3 is TGCGCCAGCAGCTTTGGGACAGCCTCCTGGTACGAGCAGTACTTC.

In this sample, this clonotype turned up a few times. V and J are TRBV4-1 and TRBJ2-7; TRBD2 aligns across 13 bases. Germline values: CDR1 MGHRA, CDR2 YSYEKL. The CDR3 totals 16 residues. V lost 4 bases and J lost 4; bases outside the gene matches: 7. The CDR3 nucleotides are TGCGCCAGCAGCCCACTCTCGACTAGCGGGGGGTACGAGCAGTACTTC. Amino acid sequence: CASSPLSTSGGYEQYF.

The rearrangement links TRBV7-9 to TRBJ2-2; 11 positions match TRBD2. V shed 2 bases and J 6 bases; nucleotides not matched to a gene: 14. This CDR3 spans 19 amino acids. From germline, CDR1 is SEHNR and CDR2 FQNEAQ (reference sequence). The CDR3 loop is CASSLLVLAGVGNAGELFF. The CDR3 DNA follows: TGTGCCAGCAGCTTATTGGTACTAGCGGGAGTCGGTAACGCCGGGGAGCTGTTTTTT.

This clonotype appeared a few times. The chain combines TRBV30 with TRBJ2-3; D is possibly TRBD1 (7 bases). The CDR3 covers 13 residues. V lost 2 bases to trimming and J lost 11 bases, with 17 bases between them. Germline CDR1 is GTSNPN and CDR2 is SVGIG (reference sequence). The CDR3: CAWSPGGTSLQYF. CDR3 bases: TGTGCCTGGAGTCCAGGGGGGACCTCCTTGCAGTATTTT.

The J gene is TRBJ2-7, the V gene TRBV7-6, with D possibly being TRBD2 (6 bases). Germline CDR1 and CDR2: SGHVS and FNYEAQ. The germline V and J ends were trimmed by 3 bases and 0 bases, with 18 bases remaining between them. The CDR3 spans 17 residues. The CDR3 nucleotides are TGTGCCAGCAGCTTGGTCAAAGGGGCTAGCGACTCCTACGAGCAGTACTTC. It is translated as CASSLVKGASDSYEQYF.

This clonotype was detected only a few times. This chain uses TRBV7-2 with TRBJ2-3; 9 bases map to TRBD2. The CDR3 is made up of 15 amino acids. V shed 8 bases and J 2 bases; nucleotides not matched to a gene: 8. CDR1 is SGHTA, CDR2 FQGNSA, per germline. CDR3 in DNA: TGTGCCAGCCCGTCCAGCGGGGGGATCACAGATACGCAGTATTTT. This sequence encodes CASPSSGGITDTQYF. Supplemented by reference TRBV7-2 and TRBJ2-3, the full variable domain reads GAGVSQSPSNKVTEKGKDVELRCDPISGHTALYWYRQSLGQGLEFLIYFQGNSAPDKSGLPSDRFSAERTGGSVSTLTIQRTQQEDSAVYLCASPSSGGITDTQYFGPGTRLTVL.

This clonotype occurred a few times. The chain employs TRBV7-2 and TRBJ1-4; 8 bases map to TRBD1. Germline V lookup: CDR1 SGHTA, CDR2 FQGNSA. CDR3 length: 14 residues. V shed 4 bases and J 7 bases; nucleotides not matched to a gene: 5. The CDR3 protein is CASSWTGIGEKLFF. The CDR3 coding sequence is TGTGCCAGCAGCTGGACAGGGATTGGTGAAAAACTGTTTTTT. Variable domain in full (rest from reference TRBV7-2 and TRBJ1-4): GAGVSQSPSNKVTEKGKDVELRCDPISGHTALYWYRQSLGQGLEFLIYFQGNSAPDKSGLPSDRFSAERTGGSVSTLTIQRTQQEDSAVYLCASSWTGIGEKLFFGSGTQLSVL.

In this sample, this clonotype turned up a few times. This rearrangement joins TRBV2 to TRBJ1-6; 8 bases map to TRBD1. The V gene end was trimmed by 6 bases and the J gene end by 0 bases; junction bases not matched to a gene: 4. Per the germline V gene, CDR1 is SNHLY and CDR2 is FYNNEI. CDR3 length: 16 amino acids. The CDR3 region is CASRGTGSSYNSPLHF. CDR3 DNA sequence: TGTGCCAGCAGGGGGACAGGTAGCTCCTATAATTCACCCCTCCACTTT.